This T cell receptor beta chain was profiled in a study of shared clonotypes between healthy human individuals. Overall study: The donors, two women and three men, were aged 18 to 49. Study results and caveats: The authors sampled blood alone, and tissue repertoires likely differ.

Comments on this clone: Its specificity is unknown.

V lost 8 bases to trimming and J lost 3 bases, with 21 bases between them. The CDR3 is made up of 16 amino acids. Per germline, CDR1 SEHNR and CDR2 FQNEAQ (reference sequence). The assay was carried out at the deep level. Only in-frame clones appear in the TCRdb table, and some are missing; sequencing was by immunoSEQ multiplex PCR. This sample has around 500,000 clones, with about 80% found just once. The chain is built from TRBV7-9 and TRBJ2-3, with D maybe TRBD2 (6 bases). Source material: PBMCs. This clonotype was obtained from a woman between 35 and 50 years old in good health. Some clones in this sample may be carry-over from other donors' samples. The CDR3 nucleotides read TGTGCCAGCGCGCAAGGAGGGCCCGTTCCAACAGATACGCAGTATTTT. This codes for CASAQGGPVPTDTQYF.